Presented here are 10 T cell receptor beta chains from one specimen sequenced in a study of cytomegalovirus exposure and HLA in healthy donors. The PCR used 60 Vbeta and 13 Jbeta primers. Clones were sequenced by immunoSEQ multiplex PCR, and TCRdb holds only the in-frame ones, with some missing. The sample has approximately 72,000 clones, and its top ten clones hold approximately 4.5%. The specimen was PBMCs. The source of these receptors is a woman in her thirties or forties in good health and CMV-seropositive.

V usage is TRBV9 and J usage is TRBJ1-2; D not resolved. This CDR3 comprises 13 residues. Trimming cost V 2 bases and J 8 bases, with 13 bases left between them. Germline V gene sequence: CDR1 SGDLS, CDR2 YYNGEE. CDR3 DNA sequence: TGTGCCAGCAGCGTGTCGGACTCGGGCGGCTACACCTTC. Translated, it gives CASSVSDSGGYTF.

The CDR3 DNA sequence: TGTGCCACCAGCAACCGAGGGGGGGACACCGGGGAGCTGTTTTTT. Its translation is CATSNRGGDTGELFF. The V gene is TRBV15, the J gene TRBJ2-2; D might be TRBD2 (7 bases). The CDR3 spans 15 residues. Trimming left V 4 bases short and J 3 bases short, with 12 bases between. Germline values: CDR1 LNHNV, CDR2 YYDKDF (reference sequence).

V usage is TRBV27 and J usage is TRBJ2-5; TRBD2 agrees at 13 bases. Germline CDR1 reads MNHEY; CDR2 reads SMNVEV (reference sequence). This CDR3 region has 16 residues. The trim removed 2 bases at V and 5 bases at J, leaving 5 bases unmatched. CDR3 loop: CASSLTTSGGWETQYF. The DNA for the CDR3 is TGTGCCAGCAGTTTAACGACTAGCGGGGGGTGGGAGACCCAGTACTTC.

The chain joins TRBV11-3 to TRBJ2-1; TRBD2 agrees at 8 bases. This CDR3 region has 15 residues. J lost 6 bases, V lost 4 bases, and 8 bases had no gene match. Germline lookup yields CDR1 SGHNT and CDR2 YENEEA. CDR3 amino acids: CASSSLAAFSNEQFF. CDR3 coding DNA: TGTGCCAGCAGCTCACTAGCGGCCTTTTCCAATGAGCAGTTCTTC.

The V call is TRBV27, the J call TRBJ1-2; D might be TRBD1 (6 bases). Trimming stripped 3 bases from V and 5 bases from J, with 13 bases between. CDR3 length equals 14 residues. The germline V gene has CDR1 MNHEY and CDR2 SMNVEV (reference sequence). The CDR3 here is CASSFGGADYGYTF. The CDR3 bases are TGTGCCAGCAGTTTTGGGGGGGCAGATTATGGCTACACCTTC.

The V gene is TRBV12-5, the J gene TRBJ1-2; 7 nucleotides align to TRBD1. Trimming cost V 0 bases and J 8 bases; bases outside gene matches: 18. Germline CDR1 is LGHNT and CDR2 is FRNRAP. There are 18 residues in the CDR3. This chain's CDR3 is CASGLVLIPDRREQGYTF. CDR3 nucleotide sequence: TGTGCTAGTGGTTTGGTACTAATCCCGGACAGGCGAGAGCAAGGCTACACCTTC.

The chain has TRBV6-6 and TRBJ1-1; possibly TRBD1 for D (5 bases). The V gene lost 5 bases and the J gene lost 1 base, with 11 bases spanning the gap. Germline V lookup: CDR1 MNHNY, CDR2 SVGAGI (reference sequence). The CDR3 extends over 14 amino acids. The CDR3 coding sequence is TGTGCCAGCAGTGGGGACGGGAGGAACACTGAAGCTTTCTTT. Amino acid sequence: CASSGDGRNTEAFF.

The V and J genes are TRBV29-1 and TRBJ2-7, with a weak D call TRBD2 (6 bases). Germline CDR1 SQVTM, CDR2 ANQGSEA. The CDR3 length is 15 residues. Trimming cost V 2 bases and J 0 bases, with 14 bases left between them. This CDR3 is CSVELASSDSYEQYF. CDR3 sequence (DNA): TGCAGCGTTGAATTGGCATCTAGCGACTCCTACGAGCAGTACTTC.

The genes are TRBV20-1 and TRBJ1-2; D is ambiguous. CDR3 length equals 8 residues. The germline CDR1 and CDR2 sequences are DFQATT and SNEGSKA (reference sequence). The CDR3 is CSINGYTF. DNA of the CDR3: TGCAGCATCAATGGCTACACCTTC.

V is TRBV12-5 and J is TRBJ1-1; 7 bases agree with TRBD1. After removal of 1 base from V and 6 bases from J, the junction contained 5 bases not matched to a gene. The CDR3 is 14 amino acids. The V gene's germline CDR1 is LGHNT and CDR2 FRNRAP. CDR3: CASGLGQGVPEAFF. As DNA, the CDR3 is TGTGCTAGTGGTTTGGGACAGGGTGTCCCTGAAGCTTTCTTT.